This T cell receptor (beta chain) was documented in a study of post-analysis software for immune sequencing data. Whole-study context: The cohort encompassed relapsing-remitting, secondary progressive and progressive-relapsing multiple sclerosis disease courses.

The study, taken as a whole, reports: Those with multiple sclerosis, the patient group, showed significantly lower normalized Chao1 diversity than controls. Patients showed TRBV5-6, TRBV5-1 and TRBV20-1 among roughly five TRBV segments more frequent than in controls.

Germline CDR1 and CDR2: DFQATT and SNEGSKA (reference sequence). The CDR3 contains 16 residues. TCR beta cDNA libraries included unique molecular identifiers. The T cell input of roughly 0.9 to 10 million gave around 450,000 cDNA molecules. TCRdb used MiXCR to reprocess the PCR reads, holding one entry per CDR3 protein. Of about 770,000 distinct CDR3 sequences in the sample, 46% were seen once. Points on this clonotype: The antigen is not known. An end of the junction does not agree with germline; a read error may underlie this.

This chain connects TRBV20-1 to TRBJ2-5, with 7 bases fitting TRBD1. Source material: blood. This TCR was recovered from a girl aged 10 to 17 with multiple sclerosis. The CDR3 sequence is CSASSWGTEIQETQYF. The CDR3 DNA sequence: TGCAGTGCTAGCTCGTGGGGGACAGAGATTCAAGAAACCCAGTACTTC.